This T cell receptor (beta chain) was documented in a study of cytomegalovirus exposure and HLA in healthy donors. In the PCR, 60 Vbeta and 13 Jbeta primers were used. Some clones are missing from TCRdb's copy, which holds only in-frame ones; the method was immunoSEQ multiplex PCR. The data show more than 150,000 clones, around 82% seen once. As concerns this clone: Its antigen is not identified.

CDR3 size: 15 residues. Germline CDR1 is LGHNT and CDR2 is FRNRAP. J gave up 0 bases and V 4 bases, and 4 bases lay outside the gene matches. Study-wide findings and caveats: In a later analysis, several top co-occurrence clusters appeared linked to parvovirus B19, influenza, CMV and Epstein-Barr virus. Serostatus for CMV was the only available immune exposure information. Association with HLA alleles at 0.05 false discovery rate was found for approximately 18,000 TCR beta sequences in a later analysis. Cytomegalovirus status was reportedly diagnosed by the classifier with high sensitivity and specificity.

V is TRBV12-5 and J is TRBJ2-7; 9 positions match TRBD1. The source is a boy aged 2 to 10 in good health and CMV-seronegative. Sequencing was done on a sample of PBMCs. CDR3 DNA: TGTGCTAGTGGTTCTGTGACAGGGGGCTCCTACGAGCAGTACTTC. Translating gives CASGSVTGGSYEQYF.